The 15 T cell receptor beta chains presented below share a single source sample, sequenced in a study of CD4 T cells in relation to SARS-CoV-2 and coronaviruses. What these receptors recognize is not known. The unexposed donors gave CD4+ T cells in about 2011-2019, prior to COVID-19. After approximately 10 days of culture, CD4+ T cells were isolated. TCRdb's table, derived via immunoSEQ multiplex PCR, lists solely in-frame clones and lacks some. Of about 28,000 clones in the sample, 70% to 85% are singletons; the top ten hold roughly 15%. The sequenced sample was CD4+ T cells from PBMCs, cultured in vitro. These receptors all stem from a human donor in good health.

The chain couples TRBV11-2 to TRBJ2-1, with TRBD2 matching 12 bases. The germline gives CDR1 SGHAT, CDR2 FQNNGV. This CDR3 region has 14 residues. V gave up 4 bases and J gave up 10 bases; unmatched junction bases: 5. CDR3 in amino acids: CASSSTSGGREQFF. The DNA for the CDR3 is TGTGCCAGCAGCTCGACTAGCGGGGGACGCGAGCAGTTCTTC.

This clone showed up just once. The chain couples TRBV27 to TRBJ1-1, with no clear D. The V end lost 5 bases, the J end lost 1 base, and 8 bases lay between the germline ends. Per the germline V gene, CDR1 is MNHEY and CDR2 is SMNVEV (reference sequence). CDR3 size: 13 residues. The CDR3 bases are TGTGCCAGCAGTCTATACAGGAACACTGAAGCTTTCTTT. Encoded protein: CASSLYRNTEAFF.

This chain uses TRBV5-6 with TRBJ2-5; D is possibly TRBD1 (5 bases). The CDR3 contains 14 residues. Germline CDR1 is SGHDT and CDR2 is YYEEEE. Trimming left V 3 bases short and J 1 base short, with 10 bases between. CDR3 DNA sequence: TGTGCCAGCAGCTGGACACCGACCCAAGAGACCCAGTACTTC. It codes for CASSWTPTQETQYF.

The sample holds a few counts of this clone. This chain joins TRBV9 and TRBJ1-2; tentatively, D is TRBD1 (6 bases). The CDR3 consists of 16 residues. The germline gives CDR1 SGDLS, CDR2 YYNGEE. V lost 4 bases and J 8 bases, leaving 24 bases between the germline ends. The CDR3 sequence is CASSLWRGTTLGGYTF. The CDR3 coding sequence is TGTGCCAGCAGCTTATGGAGGGGGACGACCTTGGGAGGCTACACCTTC.

The chain uses TRBV18 and TRBJ2-7; no clear D. V lost 3 bases to trimming and J lost 2 bases, with 8 bases between them. In germline, CDR1 is KGHSH, CDR2 LQKENI. The CDR3 sequence is 13 residues long. The CDR3 bases are TGTGCCAGCTCACCTGCGCGTACCTACGAGCAGTACTTC. The encoded protein is CASSPARTYEQYF.

This chain joins TRBV3-1 (or the pseudogene TRBV3-2) and TRBJ2-1; 12 bases are shared with TRBD2. The CDR3 sequence is 17 residues long. With V trimmed by 2 bases and J by 5 bases, 7 bases remained unmatched. Germline CDR1 is LGHDT and CDR2 is YNNKEL (reference sequence). The CDR3, as DNA: TGTGCCAGCAGCCAATTTGGGACTAGCGGGCGAGACAATGAGCAGTTCTTC. Protein: CASSQFGTSGRDNEQFF.

The V call is TRBV30, the J call TRBJ2-2; possibly TRBD1 for D (6 bases). CDR3 length: 14 residues. Trimming removed 4 bases from V and 0 bases from J, with 9 bases in between. Looked up from germline, CDR1 is GTSNPN and CDR2 is SVGIG (reference sequence). CDR3 loop: CAWIGQPNTGELFF. CDR3 nucleotide sequence: TGTGCCTGGATTGGACAGCCGAACACCGGGGAGCTGTTTTTT.

The chain links TRBV27 to TRBJ1-1; the D gene is possibly TRBD1 (5 bases). This CDR3 is built from 14 residues. CDR1 and CDR2 from the germline V gene are MNHEY and SMNVEV (reference sequence). V lost 8 bases to trimming and J lost 6 bases, with 19 bases between them. The CDR3, as DNA: TGTGCCAGCGGGGCCCGGGCAGGGAAGGCTGAAGCTTTCTTT. Encoded protein: CASGARAGKAEAFF.

This chain links TRBV4-3 with TRBJ1-2; D possibly corresponds to TRBD1 (5 bases). V lost 0 bases and J lost 2, with 13 bases in between. The V gene's germline CDR1 is LGHNA and CDR2 YSLEER. The CDR3 consists of 16 residues. For the CDR3, the DNA is TGCGCCAGCAGCCAAGACAGCCAGGGCCAAAACTATGGCTACACCTTC. Translation: CASSQDSQGQNYGYTF.

The chain carries TRBV18 and TRBJ1-1; D gene ambiguous. From germline, CDR1 is KGHSH and CDR2 LQKENI. V shed 4 bases and J shed 8 bases, with 14 bases lying between them. CDR3 length: 13 amino acids. The CDR3 region is CASSQGINLEAFF. Written as DNA, the CDR3 is TGTGCCAGCTCACAGGGAATAAATTTGGAAGCTTTCTTT.

This chain joins TRBV3-1 (or the pseudogene TRBV3-2) and TRBJ2-2, with a weak D call TRBD1 (6 bases). The CDR3 sequence is 15 residues long. The V gene's germline CDR1 is LGHDT and CDR2 YNNKEL (reference sequence). Trimming cost V 4 bases and J 3 bases, with 12 bases left between them. The CDR3 sequence: CASSPGTHYTGELFF. The CDR3 nucleotides are TGTGCCAGCAGCCCCGGGACACACTACACCGGGGAGCTGTTTTTT.

This clone was detected only a few times. Here the CDR3 reads CASSEDQGAGNEQYF. The CDR3 nucleotides are TGTGCCAGCAGTGAGGATCAGGGGGCAGGCAACGAGCAGTACTTC. The gene calls are TRBV2 and TRBJ2-7; 8 bases are shared with TRBD1. The CDR3 spans 15 residues. Germline-derived CDR1 and CDR2 are SNHLY and FYNNEI. The ends lost 3 bases at V and 5 bases at J; junction bases unmatched: 9.

The V call is TRBV12-3 or TRBV12-4, the J call TRBJ2-2; unclear D gene. Deletions cut 6 bases from V and 7 bases from J, with 12 bases between. The CDR3 has 13 residues. The DNA of the CDR3 is TGTGCCAGCAGCACGCTTAGGGTCGGGGAGCTGTTTTTT. The encoded protein is CASSTLRVGELFF.

V gene TRBV7-9 combines with J gene TRBJ2-2; D tentatively reads TRBD1 or TRBD2 (6 bases each). Germline V CDR1 and CDR2: SEHNR, FQNEAQ (reference sequence). This CDR3 is 13 amino acids long. V was cut by 5 bases and J by 6 bases, with 10 bases left in between. This CDR3 reads CASSKGGPGELFF. In DNA form, the CDR3 reads TGTGCCAGCAGCAAAGGGGGGCCCGGGGAGCTGTTTTTT. Using reference TRBV7-9 and TRBJ2-2 for the parts outside the CDR3, the full variable domain is DTGVSQNPRHKITKRGQNVTFRCDPISEHNRLYWYRQTLGQGPEFLTYFQNEAQLEKSRLLSDRFSAERPKGSFSTLEIQRTEQGDSAMYLCASSKGGPGELFFGEGSRLTVL.

The chain recombines TRBV5-6 with TRBJ2-7; 7 bases match TRBD1. Germline V gene sequence: CDR1 SGHDT, CDR2 YYEEEE. The trim removed 4 bases at V and 6 bases at J, leaving 1 base unmatched. The CDR3 is 11 residues long. The CDR3 is CASSQGVEQYF. The CDR3, as DNA: TGTGCCAGCAGCCAGGGGGTCGAGCAGTACTTC.